These 4 T cell receptor beta chains originate from one sample sequenced in a study of blood T cells in healthy people across ages. The authors ran a second PCR of about 6 to 12 cycles using a sample-barcoded 5' primer and a J-beta primer mix. TCRdb fed the 5' RACE reads into MiXCR, producing one record per CDR3 protein. The sample gives 1.5 million to 1.9 million distinct CDR3 sequences, 35% to 45% of which show up once; just over 4% is in the top ten. Sequenced: blood. The source is a woman aged 18-29 years in good health.

The rearrangement uses TRBV12-3 or TRBV12-4 and TRBJ1-2, with D perhaps matching TRBD1 (6 bases). CDR3 size: 16 residues. V was clipped by 3 bases and J by 3 bases, with 17 bases between them. The CDR3 loop is CASSFGLQGPHYGYTF. Written as DNA, the CDR3 is TGTGCCAGCAGTTTCGGACTGCAGGGGCCCCACTATGGCTACACCTTC.

This clonotype occurred a few times. This could be a read error, since a much larger clone is one nucleotide away. The chain combines TRBV9 with TRBJ2-4; tentative D call: TRBD2 (6 bases). CDR1 is SGDLS, CDR2 YYNGEE, per germline. V was pared by 4 bases and J by 13 bases, with 21 bases between. The CDR3 is made up of 14 amino acids. Here the CDR3 DNA reads TGTGCCAGCAGCTCAAGGGAGGAGAAAAATGAGCAGTACTTC. Protein: CASSSREEKNEQYF.

The genes are TRBV7-9 and TRBJ2-7, with D perhaps matching TRBD1 (6 bases). Germline CDR1 reads SEHNR; CDR2 reads FQNEAQ (reference sequence). This CDR3 is 14 amino acids long. V gave up 5 bases and J gave up 7 bases, with 18 bases separating them. The CDR3 DNA sequence: TGTGCCAGCAGCATCCCAGGGGTTTACAATGAGCAGTACTTC. Amino acid sequence: CASSIPGVYNEQYF.

This clonotype was counted a few times. The chain recombines TRBV30 with TRBJ1-2; D uncertain. V lost 2 bases and J lost 8, with 12 bases in between. The CDR3 is 12 amino acids. Germline V gene data show CDR1 as GTSNPN and CDR2 as SVGIG (reference sequence). CDR3 in amino acids: CAWSYGVGGYTF. DNA for the CDR3: TGTGCCTGGAGTTATGGGGTGGGGGGCTACACCTTC.